This entry concerns a single T cell receptor (beta chain). Its target is unknown. This entry is derived from a study of cytomegalovirus exposure and HLA in healthy donors. With 60 Vbeta and 13 Jbeta primers, the PCR was carried out. As originally analysed: An analysis performed later counted 74 million or so unique TCR beta chains (roughly 11 million of them shared). Method: immunoSEQ multiplex PCR; TCRdb's copy keeps in-frame clones and lacks some. V and J calls and clone size follow that table, whereas D and trimming were derived from the DNA. The sample yields 100,000 to 120,000 clones, around 75% seen once. Germline V gene lookup returns CDR1 SGHRS and CDR2 YFSETQ. The CDR3 extends over 15 amino acids. The germline V and J ends were trimmed by 2 bases and 4 bases, with 12 bases remaining between them. Overall study results and limits: In a later analysis, HLA-associated beta chains showed higher expansion and lower generation probabilities than comparable chains. Reports state that TCR beta sequences accurately predicted most subjects' HLA-A and HLA-B alleles.

This chain connects TRBV5-1 to TRBJ2-2; TRBD1 might be the D (6 bases). Sequencing input: PBMCs. This TCR came from a man between 25 and 39 years old in good health and CMV-seropositive. The CDR3 DNA follows: TGCGCCAGCAGCTTTTCACAGGGTGGCACCGGGGAGCTGTTTTTT. This codes for CASSFSQGGTGELFF.